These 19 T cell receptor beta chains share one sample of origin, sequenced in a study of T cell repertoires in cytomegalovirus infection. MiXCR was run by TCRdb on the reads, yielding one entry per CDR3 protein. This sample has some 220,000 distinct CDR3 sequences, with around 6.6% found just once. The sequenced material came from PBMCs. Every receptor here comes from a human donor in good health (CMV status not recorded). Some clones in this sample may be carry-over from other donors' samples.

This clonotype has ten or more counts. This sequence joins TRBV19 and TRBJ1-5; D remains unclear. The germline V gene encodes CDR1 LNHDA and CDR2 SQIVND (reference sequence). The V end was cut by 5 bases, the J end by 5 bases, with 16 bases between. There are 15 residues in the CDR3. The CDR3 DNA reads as TGTGCCAGTAGTGCCCAGACGTCGGGTTATCAGCCCCAGCATTTT. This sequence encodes CASSAQTSGYQPQHF.

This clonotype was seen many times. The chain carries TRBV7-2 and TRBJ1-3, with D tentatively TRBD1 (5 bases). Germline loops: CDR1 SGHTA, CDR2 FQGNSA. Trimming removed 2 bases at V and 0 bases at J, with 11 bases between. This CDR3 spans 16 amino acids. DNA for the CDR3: TGTGCCAGCAGCTTATTGACGAGGGGCTCTGGAAACACCATATATTTT. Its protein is CASSLLTRGSGNTIYF.

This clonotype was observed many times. The CDR3 reads CASSPRGKGDGGYTF. CDR3 sequence (DNA): TGTGCCAGCAGTCCCCGAGGGAAGGGGGATGGAGGCTACACCTTC. The chain joins TRBV28 to TRBJ1-2; the D gene is possibly TRBD1 (6 bases). V dropped 5 bases and J dropped 8 bases, with 21 bases sitting between them. The germline gives CDR1 MDHEN, CDR2 SYDVKM. The CDR3 is 15 residues long.

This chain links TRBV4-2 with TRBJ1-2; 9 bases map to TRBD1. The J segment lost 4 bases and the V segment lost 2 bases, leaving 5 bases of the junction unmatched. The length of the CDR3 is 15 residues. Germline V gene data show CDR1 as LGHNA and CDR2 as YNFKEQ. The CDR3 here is CASSQPGQGIYGYTF. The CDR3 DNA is TGTGCCAGCAGCCAACCGGGACAGGGTATCTATGGCTACACCTTC.

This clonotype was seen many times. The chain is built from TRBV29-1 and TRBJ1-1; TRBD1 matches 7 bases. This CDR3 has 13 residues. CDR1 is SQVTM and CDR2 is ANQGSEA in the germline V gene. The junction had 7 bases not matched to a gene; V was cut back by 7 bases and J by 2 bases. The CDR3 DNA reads TGCAGCGCCGGGACAGCCCTAAACACTGAAGCTTTCTTT. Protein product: CSAGTALNTEAFF.

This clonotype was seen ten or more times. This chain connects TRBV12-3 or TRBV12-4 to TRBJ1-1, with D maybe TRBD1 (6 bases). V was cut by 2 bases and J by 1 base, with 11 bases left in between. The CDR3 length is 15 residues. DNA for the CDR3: TGTGCCAGCAGTTTATGGGGGGGGCCGAACACTGAAGCTTTCTTT. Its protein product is CASSLWGGPNTEAFF.

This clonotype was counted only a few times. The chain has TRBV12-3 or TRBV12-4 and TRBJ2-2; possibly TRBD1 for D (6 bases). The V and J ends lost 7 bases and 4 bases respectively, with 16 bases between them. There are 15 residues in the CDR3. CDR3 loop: CASTLIQGFTGELFF. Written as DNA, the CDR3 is TGTGCCAGCACCTTGATACAGGGTTTCACCGGGGAGCTGTTTTTT.

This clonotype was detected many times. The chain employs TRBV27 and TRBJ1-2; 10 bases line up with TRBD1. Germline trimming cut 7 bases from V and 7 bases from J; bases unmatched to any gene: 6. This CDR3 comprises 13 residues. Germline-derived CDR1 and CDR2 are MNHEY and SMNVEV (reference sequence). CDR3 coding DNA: TGTGCCAGCACTCGACAGGGGGCGGGTGGCTACACCTTC. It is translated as CASTRQGAGGYTF.

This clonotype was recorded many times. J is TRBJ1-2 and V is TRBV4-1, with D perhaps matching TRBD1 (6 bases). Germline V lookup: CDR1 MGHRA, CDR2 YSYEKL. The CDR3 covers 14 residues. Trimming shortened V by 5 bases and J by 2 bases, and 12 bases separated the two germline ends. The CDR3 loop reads CASSYGQSNYGYTF. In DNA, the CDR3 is TGCGCCAGCAGCTACGGACAGTCAAACTATGGCTACACCTTC.

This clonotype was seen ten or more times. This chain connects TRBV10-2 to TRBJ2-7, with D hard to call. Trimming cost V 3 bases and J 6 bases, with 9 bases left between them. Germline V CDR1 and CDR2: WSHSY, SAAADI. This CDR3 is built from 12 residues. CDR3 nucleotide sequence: TGCGCCAGCAGTGAACAGTTAAGCGAGCAGTACTTC. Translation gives CASSEQLSEQYF.

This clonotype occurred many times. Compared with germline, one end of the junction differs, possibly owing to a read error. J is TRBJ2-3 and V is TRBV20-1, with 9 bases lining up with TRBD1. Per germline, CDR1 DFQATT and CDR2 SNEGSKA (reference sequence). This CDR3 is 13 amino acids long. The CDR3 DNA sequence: TGCAGTGCCAGAGGGACAGGGTTAGATACGCAGTATTTT. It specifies CSARGTGLDTQYF.

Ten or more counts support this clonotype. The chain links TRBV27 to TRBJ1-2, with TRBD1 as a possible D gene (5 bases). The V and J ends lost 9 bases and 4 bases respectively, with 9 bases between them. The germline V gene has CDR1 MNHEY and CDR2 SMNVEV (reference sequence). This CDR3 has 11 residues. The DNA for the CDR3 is TGTGCCAGGGTGGGGGGCTATGGCTACACCTTC. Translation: CARVGGYGYTF.

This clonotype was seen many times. The CDR3, as DNA: TGTGCCAGCAGTTTTATGGGGACGCATGAGCAGTTCTTC. This codes for CASSFMGTHEQFF. V gene TRBV12-3 or TRBV12-4 combines with J gene TRBJ2-1, with D perhaps given as TRBD1 or TRBD2 (5 bases each). This CDR3 spans 13 amino acids. Trimming took off 3 bases at V and 8 bases at J, with 11 bases between the two ends.

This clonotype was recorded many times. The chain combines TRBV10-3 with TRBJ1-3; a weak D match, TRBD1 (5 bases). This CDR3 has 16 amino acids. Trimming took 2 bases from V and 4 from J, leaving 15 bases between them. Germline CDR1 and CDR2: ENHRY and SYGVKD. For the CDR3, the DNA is TGTGCCATCAGTGAGGGTATTAGGACAACCGGAAACACCATATATTTT. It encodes CAISEGIRTTGNTIYF.

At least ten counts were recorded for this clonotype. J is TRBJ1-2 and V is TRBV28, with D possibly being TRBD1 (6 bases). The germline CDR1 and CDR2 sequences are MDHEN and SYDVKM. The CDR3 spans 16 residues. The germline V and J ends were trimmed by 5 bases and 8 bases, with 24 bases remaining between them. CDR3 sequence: CASSPPQGMRTIGYTF. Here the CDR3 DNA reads TGTGCCAGCAGTCCCCCACAGGGAATGAGGACTATCGGCTACACCTTC.

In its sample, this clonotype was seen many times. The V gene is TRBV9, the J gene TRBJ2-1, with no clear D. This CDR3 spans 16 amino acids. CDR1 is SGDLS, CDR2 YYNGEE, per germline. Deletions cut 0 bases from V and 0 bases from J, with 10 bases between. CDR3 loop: CASSVGPEGSYNEQFF. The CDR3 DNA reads TGTGCCAGCAGCGTAGGTCCCGAAGGCTCCTACAATGAGCAGTTCTTC.

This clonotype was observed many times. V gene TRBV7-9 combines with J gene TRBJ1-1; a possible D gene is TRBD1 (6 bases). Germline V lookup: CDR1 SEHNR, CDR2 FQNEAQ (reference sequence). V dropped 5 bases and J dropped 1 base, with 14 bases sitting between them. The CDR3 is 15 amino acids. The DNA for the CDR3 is TGTGCCAGCAGCCGAGGGGGGGCCCAGAACACTGAAGCTTTCTTT. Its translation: CASSRGGAQNTEAFF.

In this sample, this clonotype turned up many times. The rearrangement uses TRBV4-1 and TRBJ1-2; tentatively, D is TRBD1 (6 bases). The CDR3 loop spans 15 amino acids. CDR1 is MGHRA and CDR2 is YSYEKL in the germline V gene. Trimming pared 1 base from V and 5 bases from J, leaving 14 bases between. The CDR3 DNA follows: TGCGCCAGCAGCCAAGCGTTAGGGACACCTTATGGCTACACCTTC. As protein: CASSQALGTPYGYTF.

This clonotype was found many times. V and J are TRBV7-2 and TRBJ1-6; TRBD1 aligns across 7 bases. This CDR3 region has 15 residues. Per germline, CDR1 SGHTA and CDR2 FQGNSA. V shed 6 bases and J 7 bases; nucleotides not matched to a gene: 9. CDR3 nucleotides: TGTGCCAGCAGTTTTGAGGCAGGGGGAAATTCACCCCTCCACTTT. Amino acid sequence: CASSFEAGGNSPLHF.